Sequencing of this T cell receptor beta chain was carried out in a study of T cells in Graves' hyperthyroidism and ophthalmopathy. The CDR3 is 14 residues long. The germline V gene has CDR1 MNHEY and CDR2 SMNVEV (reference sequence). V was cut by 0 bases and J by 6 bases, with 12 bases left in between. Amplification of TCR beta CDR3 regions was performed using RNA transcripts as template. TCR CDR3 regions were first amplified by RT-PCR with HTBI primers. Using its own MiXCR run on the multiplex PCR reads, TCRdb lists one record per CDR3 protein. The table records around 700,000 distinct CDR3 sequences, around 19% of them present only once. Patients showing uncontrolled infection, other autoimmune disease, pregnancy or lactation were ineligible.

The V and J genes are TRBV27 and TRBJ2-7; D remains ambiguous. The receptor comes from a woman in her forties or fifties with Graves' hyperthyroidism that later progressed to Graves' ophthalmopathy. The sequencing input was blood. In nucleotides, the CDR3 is TGTGCCAGCAGTTTATCTGGGTTTTCGAGCGAGCAGTACTTC. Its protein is CASSLSGFSSEQYF.